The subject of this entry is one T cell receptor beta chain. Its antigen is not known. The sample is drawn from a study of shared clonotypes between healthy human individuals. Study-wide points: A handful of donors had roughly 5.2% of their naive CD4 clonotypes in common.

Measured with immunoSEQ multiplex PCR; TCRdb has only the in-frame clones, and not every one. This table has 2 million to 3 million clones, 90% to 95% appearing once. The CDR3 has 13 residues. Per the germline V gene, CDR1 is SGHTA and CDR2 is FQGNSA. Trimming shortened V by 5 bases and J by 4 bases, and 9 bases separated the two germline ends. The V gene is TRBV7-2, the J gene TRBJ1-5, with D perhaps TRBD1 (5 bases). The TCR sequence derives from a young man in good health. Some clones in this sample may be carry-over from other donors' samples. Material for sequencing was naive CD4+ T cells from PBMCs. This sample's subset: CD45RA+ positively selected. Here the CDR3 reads CASSDQGNQPQHF. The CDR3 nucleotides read TGTGCCAGCAGCGACCAGGGTAATCAGCCCCAGCATTTT.